Below, 9 T cell receptor beta chains from the same sample are listed, as sequenced in a study of CD8+CD57+ T cells in acquired aplastic anemia. The template used for profiling TCR beta VDJ and CDR3 was genomic DNA. TCRdb redid the calling of the reads with MiXCR, one entry per CDR3 protein. The sample contains 400,000 to 450,000 distinct CDR3 sequences, about two thirds of which appear only once. The material sequenced was sorted CD4+, CD8+, or CD8+CD57+ T cells (not recorded which) from PBMCs. Receptor source: a human donor in good health, serving as a control.

The chain links TRBV20-1 to TRBJ1-2, with no clear D. The ends were cut back, 5 bases at V and 8 bases at J, with 15 bases in the middle. The V gene's germline CDR1 is DFQATT and CDR2 SNEGSKA (reference sequence). This CDR3 is built from 12 residues. CDR3 bases: TGCAGTGCTGCATCGCGGGGAGAAGGCTACACCTTC. It encodes CSAASRGEGYTF.

This clonotype was picked up many times. The gene calls are TRBV5-4 and TRBJ2-5; maybe TRBD2 (5 bases). V was trimmed by 0 bases and J by 5 bases, leaving 11 bases between them. The germline gives CDR1 SGHNT, CDR2 YYREEE (reference sequence). The CDR3 sequence is 14 residues long. The DNA for the CDR3 is TGTGCCAGCAGCTTGGACATTCGGAGGGAGACCCAGTACTTC. It encodes CASSLDIRRETQYF.

This clonotype was picked up one time. CDR3 amino acids: CASSLAGTGGAALSYNEQFF. The CDR3 nucleotides read TGTGCCAGCAGCTTAGCCGGGACAGGGGGCGCAGCCCTTTCCTACAATGAGCAGTTCTTC. The V call is TRBV7-6, the J call TRBJ2-1; 12 bases line up with TRBD1. V lost 0 bases and J lost 1; bases outside the gene matches: 10. The CDR3 totals 20 residues. Germline CDR1 reads SGHVS; CDR2 reads FNYEAQ.

This clonotype was detected many times. This rearrangement joins TRBV6-6 to TRBJ2-3; TRBD2 matches at 7 bases. The CDR3 runs to 14 residues. The germline gives CDR1 MNHNY, CDR2 SVGAGI (reference sequence). V gave up 2 bases and J gave up 4 bases; unmatched junction bases: 3. The DNA for the CDR3 is TGTGCCAGCAGTTACCGACTAGCTTCAGATACGCAGTATTTT. It codes for CASSYRLASDTQYF.

This clonotype was seen just once. The genes are TRBV2 and TRBJ1-5, with D uncertain. The CDR3 has 12 residues. The V gene lost 6 bases and the J gene lost 9 bases, with 12 bases spanning the gap. Germline CDR1 is SNHLY and CDR2 is FYNNEI. The CDR3 is CASSPESRPQHF. CDR3 coding DNA: TGTGCCAGCAGCCCGGAGAGTCGGCCCCAGCATTTT.

This clonotype was seen at least ten times. The CDR3 protein is CASSQERGDRVQAFF. In nucleotides, the CDR3 is TGTGCCAGCAGCCAAGAAAGGGGGGACAGGGTTCAAGCTTTCTTT. The genes are TRBV4-2 and TRBJ1-1, with TRBD1 identical over 9 bases. Germline V gene sequence: CDR1 LGHNA, CDR2 YNFKEQ. CDR3 length: 15 amino acids. Trimming removed 0 bases from V and 9 bases from J; junction bases left unmatched: 8.

This clonotype was observed many times. V and J are TRBV7-6 and TRBJ2-5; D tentatively fits TRBD1 or TRBD2 (6 bases each). V lost 2 bases and J 4 bases, leaving 20 bases between the germline ends. Per the germline V gene, CDR1 is SGHVS and CDR2 is FNYEAQ. CDR3 length: 17 amino acids. Written as DNA, the CDR3 is TGTGCCAGCAGCTTATTGGGGGGCCAGGGCGGTGGAGAGACCCAGTACTTC. Translated, it gives CASSLLGGQGGGETQYF.

A remark on this clonotype: The junction differs from germline at one of its ends, possibly a read error. The CDR3 sequence is CAGSLNVGGALEQFF. In DNA form, the CDR3 reads TGTGCCGGCAGCTTAAATGTCGGGGGGGCCCTAGAGCAGTTCTTC. The chain links TRBV7-3 to TRBJ2-1; 8 nucleotides align to TRBD2. CDR1 SGHTA and CDR2 FQGTGA come from the germline V gene. This CDR3 is built from 15 residues.

Remarks on this clonotype: The junction departs from germline at one end; a sequencing error may be responsible. The J gene is TRBJ1-2, the V gene TRBV7-9; tentatively, D is TRBD1 (6 bases). This CDR3 is 14 amino acids long. Per the germline V gene, CDR1 is SEHNR and CDR2 is FQNEAQ (reference sequence). The CDR3: CASSFTGYYEQYSF. CDR3 DNA sequence: TGTGCCAGCAGCTTCACAGGGTACTACGAGCAGTACTCCTTC.